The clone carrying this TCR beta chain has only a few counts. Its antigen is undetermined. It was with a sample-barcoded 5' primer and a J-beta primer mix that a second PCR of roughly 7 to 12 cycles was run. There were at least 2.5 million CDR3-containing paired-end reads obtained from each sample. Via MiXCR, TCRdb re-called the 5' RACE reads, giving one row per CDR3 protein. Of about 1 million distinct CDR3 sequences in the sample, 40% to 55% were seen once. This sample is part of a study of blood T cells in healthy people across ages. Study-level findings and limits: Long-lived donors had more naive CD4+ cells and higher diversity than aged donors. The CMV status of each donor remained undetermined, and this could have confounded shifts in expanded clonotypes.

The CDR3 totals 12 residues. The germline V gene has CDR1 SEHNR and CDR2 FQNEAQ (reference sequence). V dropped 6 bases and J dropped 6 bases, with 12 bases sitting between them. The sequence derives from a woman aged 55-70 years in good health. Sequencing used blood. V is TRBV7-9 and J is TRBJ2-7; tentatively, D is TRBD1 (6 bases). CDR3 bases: TGTGCCAGCAGTTCGACAGGTCCCGAGCAGTACTTC. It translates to CASSSTGPEQYF.